The 17 T cell receptor beta chains below were found in one sample sequenced in a study of regulatory T cells in long-lasting Graves disease. According to the study, TCR beta libraries were built with iRepertoire HTBI primers and CDR3-region Arm-PCR. MiXCR, applied by TCRdb to the multiplex PCR reads, yields one record per CDR3 protein. The data show about 350,000 distinct CDR3 sequences, over 15% seen once. Time point in this sample: newly diagnosed GD, antithyroid drugs for less than 3 months. RNA extracted from PBMCs served as the sequencing template. The sample was also linked to a second study, of T cells in Graves' hyperthyroidism and ophthalmopathy.

The sequencing here drew on peripheral blood mononuclear cells (PBMCs), taken at new diagnosis, from a patient treated with antithyroid drugs. Receptor source: a man between 40 and 49 years old with Graves disease.

In the case of this clonotype: A much larger clone lies a single base off, so this may be a read error. In this CDR3 the conserved last residue, phenylalanine or tryptophan, is missing, so a read error is likely. The chain links TRBV2 to TRBJ1-2; perhaps TRBD1 as D (5 bases). Germline V gene sequence: CDR1 SNHLY, CDR2 FYNNEI. V lost 1 base to trimming and J lost 4 bases, with 10 bases between them. This CDR3 has 14 residues. The CDR3, as DNA: TGTGCCAGCAGTGAAGTGACAGCCAGCTATGGCTACACCCTC. Amino acids: CASSEVTASYGYTL.

This clonotype came up many times. V and J are TRBV28 and TRBJ1-6, with TRBD1 as a possible D gene (5 bases). Trimming removed 3 bases from V and 13 bases from J, with 16 bases in between. In germline, CDR1 is MDHEN, CDR2 SYDVKM. The CDR3 covers 14 residues. Here the CDR3 DNA reads TGTGCCAGCAGTTTCCTGAGGGACCGCGGGCCCCTCCACTTT. This translates into CASSFLRDRGPLHF.

This clonotype occurred many times. The rearrangement links TRBV27 to TRBJ2-2; D unresolved. The germline V gene has CDR1 MNHEY and CDR2 SMNVEV (reference sequence). CDR3 length: 17 amino acids. With 0 bases removed from V and 1 base from J, the gap between germline ends came to 12 bases. CDR3 loop: CASSLSRVKLNTGELFF. The CDR3 DNA sequence: TGTGCCAGCAGTTTATCGAGAGTGAAGCTGAACACCGGGGAGCTGTTTTTT.

This clonotype was seen repeatedly, ten times or more. The chain is built from TRBV9 and TRBJ1-4; D perhaps matches TRBD1 (6 bases). The germline CDR1 and CDR2 sequences are SGDLS and YYNGEE. This CDR3 contains 16 residues. Trimming removed 2 bases at V and 3 bases at J, with 14 bases between. The CDR3 DNA sequence: TGTGCCAGCAGCGTTCAGGGGAATCAACCTAATGAAAAACTGTTTTTT. Amino acids: CASSVQGNQPNEKLFF.

This clonotype was found many times. J is TRBJ2-7 and V is TRBV10-3; 8 nucleotides match TRBD2. Germline V gene data show CDR1 as ENHRY and CDR2 as SYGVKD. Trimming at V came to 6 bases and at J to 1 base, leaving 2 bases not matched to a gene. The CDR3 totals 13 residues. CDR3 in amino acids: CAISPGGSYEQYF. In DNA, the CDR3 is TGTGCCATCAGCCCGGGGGGGTCCTACGAGCAGTACTTC.

The rearrangement joins TRBV12-3 or TRBV12-4 to TRBJ2-1, with TRBD1 identical over 8 bases. With 6 bases clipped from V and 0 bases from J, the junction kept 4 bases outside the gene matches. This CDR3 region has 15 residues. CDR3 region: CASRQGDSSYNEQFF. The DNA of the CDR3 is TGTGCCAGCAGACAGGGGGACAGCTCCTACAATGAGCAGTTCTTC.

The sample holds many counts of this clonotype. The genes are TRBV7-9 and TRBJ1-1, with D possibly matching TRBD1 (5 bases). The V and J ends lost 11 bases and 3 bases respectively, with 19 bases between them. Germline CDR1 and CDR2: SEHNR and FQNEAQ (reference sequence). There are 14 residues in the CDR3. The CDR3 bases are TGTGCCGCCTCGAGAGAAGACAGCTACACTGAAGCTTTCTTT. As protein: CAASREDSYTEAFF.

This clonotype showed up many times. This chain joins TRBV7-2 and TRBJ2-6; 8 nucleotides match TRBD1. CDR1 SGHTA and CDR2 FQGNSA come from the germline V gene. The CDR3 runs to 16 residues. The trim removed 5 bases at V and 4 bases at J, leaving 7 bases unmatched. The CDR3 loop reads CASSRDRGSGANVLTF. The CDR3 nucleotides read TGTGCCAGCAGCAGAGACAGGGGATCAGGGGCCAACGTCCTGACTTTC.

This clonotype was detected ten times or more. This chain connects TRBV27 to TRBJ1-2, with 11 nucleotides matching TRBD1. The CDR3 is 15 residues long. Germline trimming cut 5 bases from V and 2 bases from J; bases unmatched to any gene: 4. Germline lookup yields CDR1 MNHEY and CDR2 SMNVEV (reference sequence). The DNA for the CDR3 is TGTGCCAGCAGTAGCGGGACAGGGGGGAACTATGGCTACACCTTC. Translation gives CASSSGTGGNYGYTF.

On this clonotype: Its ends do not fully match the called genes, so a read error is possible. The rearrangement links TRBV10-1 to TRBJ2-7, with D possibly being TRBD1 (5 bases). CDR1 and CDR2 from the germline V gene are WNHNN and SYGVQD (reference sequence). CDR3 length equals 10 residues. This chain's CDR3 is CASSERTSRF. In DNA form, the CDR3 reads TGCGCCAGCAGCGAACGGACAAGCCGATTC.

Ten or more counts support this clonotype. This chain connects TRBV30 to TRBJ2-7; 7 bases align to TRBD1. Per the germline V gene, CDR1 is GTSNPN and CDR2 is SVGIG (reference sequence). Trimming at V came to 1 base and at J to 2 bases, leaving 11 bases not matched to a gene. The CDR3 runs 16 residues. The CDR3 spells CAWSDTWTGSTYEQYF. In DNA, the CDR3 is TGTGCCTGGAGTGATACTTGGACAGGCTCTACCTACGAGCAGTACTTC.

This clonotype has a handful of counts. The V gene is TRBV6-1, the J gene TRBJ1-2; D is unresolved. CDR3 length: 14 amino acids. V was cut by 1 base and J by 5 bases, with 11 bases left in between. From germline, CDR1 is MNHNS and CDR2 SASEGT. In DNA form, the CDR3 reads TGTGCCAGCAGTGAAGGGGCTATGAGTTATGGCTACACCTTC. Protein: CASSEGAMSYGYTF.

This clonotype has ten or more counts. The CDR3 nucleotides are TGTGCCTGGGGGGGCGGGAGCTCCTACAATGAGCAGTTCTTC. It specifies CAWGGGSSYNEQFF. V usage is TRBV30 and J usage is TRBJ2-1, with a possible D match to TRBD2 (7 bases). The ends were cut back, 5 bases at V and 0 bases at J, with 11 bases in the middle. Germline lookup yields CDR1 GTSNPN and CDR2 SVGIG (reference sequence). The CDR3 contains 14 residues.

Ten or more counts support this clonotype. This rearrangement joins TRBV7-2 to TRBJ2-5; 8 bases match TRBD1. The CDR3 runs to 15 residues. The germline CDR1 and CDR2 sequences are SGHTA and FQGNSA. J lost 7 bases, V lost 5 bases, and 12 bases had no gene match. CDR3 coding DNA: TGTGCCAGCAGCCCCCAGGGGGCGCGTCTCGGGACCCAGTACTTC. It encodes CASSPQGARLGTQYF.

The chain links TRBV9 to TRBJ2-3; D not resolved. The CDR3 totals 15 residues. Trimming stripped 0 bases from V and 0 bases from J, with 8 bases between. Looked up from germline, CDR1 is SGDLS and CDR2 is YYNGEE. CDR3: CASSVGPTSTDTQYF. The CDR3 nucleotides are TGTGCCAGCAGCGTAGGCCCTACTAGCACAGATACGCAGTATTTT.

There are many counts of this clonotype. The chain's CDR3 is CARPQDRTDTQYF. For the CDR3, the DNA is TGCGCCAGGCCTCAGGACAGGACAGATACGCAGTATTTT. V and J are TRBV5-1 and TRBJ2-3; 7 bases map to TRBD1. Germline lookup yields CDR1 SGHRS and CDR2 YFSETQ. Unmatched junction bases numbered 6, after V lost 8 bases and J lost 3 bases. The CDR3 is 13 residues long.

This clonotype was counted many times. The chain links TRBV4-2 to TRBJ1-5, with 11 bases aligning to TRBD1. Unmatched junction bases numbered 4, after V lost 4 bases and J lost 2 bases. CDR1 LGHNA and CDR2 YNFKEQ come from the germline V gene. The length of the CDR3 is 16 residues. CDR3 in amino acids: CASSPRTGGGNQPQHF. CDR3 coding DNA: TGTGCCAGCAGCCCCCGGACAGGGGGCGGCAATCAGCCCCAGCATTTT.